The entry below describes one TCR beta chain. It lacks a known antigen. The input lacks base qualities; no much larger clone sits a single base away. This specimen belongs to a study of vaccination effects on CD4 cells after COVID-19 (dated by TCRdb to between 2021 and 2024). Notes on the research overall: To identify antigen-specific CD4+ T cell clonotypes by their expansion, the ViraFEST assay first stimulated PBMC with viral peptide pools and then applied TCR sequencing. Two doses of either the BNT162b2 or the mRNA-1273 mRNA SARS-CoV-2 vaccine were administered to participants. The full study included some 10 COVID-19 convalescent patients and a handful of SARS-CoV-2-naive healthy vaccine recipients. The study compared SARS-CoV-2 spike-specific CD4+ TCR repertoires before and after mRNA vaccination in COVID-19 convalescent patients and infection-naive vaccine recipients. In a couple of convalescent patients, pre-vaccine samples were collected 16 days and one week ahead of the first dose, 142 and 148 days after COVID-19 diagnosis. Cultures from other donors in the study were sequenced with the Oncomine TCR Beta short-read assay on an Illumina iSeq 100. About 2.1 million PBMC per well were cultured in IMDM with around 5.3% human AB serum, 7.5 to 10 IU/ml IL-2 and gentamicin, plus 10 ug/ml peptides.

Overall study results and their limits: Limitations of the study were the small number of convalescent patients and the absence of early post-infection timepoints. For convalescent patients, new clones induced by the vaccine made up most of the post-vaccine spike-reactive repertoire, and these new clones were largely distinct from the clones induced by infection. Marked clonal contraction was observed in both infection-induced and vaccine-induced clones at late post-vaccination timepoints, consistent with waning T cell responses.

The library relied on the immunoSEQ multiplex PCR assay. DNA from the CD4+ T cells that had been cultured and isolated underwent TCR beta CDR3 sequencing. From the authors' description of their analysis: Non-productive TCR sequences were discarded, and reads were trimmed to the CDR3 region, with only CDR3s of 7 or more amino acids retained. Antigen-specific clonotypes were identified using the MANAFEST web app by comparison of expansion in peptide wells against reference cultures. To be called positive, a clone needed expansion at FDR<0.05 compared with the reference and with all other wells, an odds ratio greater than 5, and a frequency greater than 0.1% in two replicate wells. Clonotypes significantly expanded in SARS-CoV-2 spike wells and in at least one common cold coronavirus spike condition were defined as cross-reactive. Levenshtein distance calculated with the stringdist R package was used to assess CDR3 similarity, and unrooted trees were constructed with ape in R 3.6.1. Drawn from immuneACCESS, this table holds only the in-frame rearrangements with V and J called that TCRdb kept. Clones are partly lost; checked studies trace under half to an unresolved V gene and leave the rest unexplained. Clone size and V and J calls were adopted from that table, with D and trimming inferred from the DNA. In all, the sample holds 50,000 to 70,000 clones, and 65% to 75% of those were seen once. The ten largest clones take up approximately 22% of the sample.

After around 11 days of culture, CD4+ T cells were isolated with the EasySep CD4+ T cell isolation kit. Convalescent patients had PCR-confirmed SARS-CoV-2 infection between March and December 2020, before Alpha, Beta and Delta variants emerged in the United States. Half of the culture medium was replaced with fresh IL-2-containing medium on days 3 and 7. Each peptide stimulation condition was cultured in triplicate wells unless otherwise noted. PBMC were separated from whole blood using Ficoll-Paque Plus gradient centrifugation and were then either cryopreserved at -140C or used fresh. Genomic DNA was extracted from cultured CD4+ T cells with the QIAamp micro DNA kit. Here the sequenced sample was CD4+ T cells from PBMCs cultured without peptide, taken before COVID-19 vaccination. This sequence was found in a human donor who had a prior SARS-CoV-2 infection.

This receptor carries the CDR3 CASSQEGSDRGHQPQHF. The DNA sequence is as follows: TGCGCCAGCAGCCAAGAGGGCTCGGACAGGGGGCATCAGCCCCAGCATTTT. The chain is made from TRBV4-1 and TRBJ1-5, and TRBD1 matches 11 of the central bases. The CDR3 sequence holds 17 residues, the cysteine and phenylalanine included. Here the CDR3 DNA is all that survives: 51 bases in frame from base 1. The germline V gene yields MGHRA for CDR1 and YSYEKL for CDR2. V lost 0 bases and J lost 5 bases, and the count of bases not matched to a germline gene is 6.